Shown below are 30 T cell receptor beta chains from a single sample sequenced in a study of OX40 agonist ivuxolimab in advanced cancers. Sequenced by immunoSEQ multiplex PCR; TCRdb stores in-frame clones only, minus some. The sample lists some 78,000 clones, around 86% occurring once. The sample in question was CD4+ or CD8+ T cells sorted from blood, obtained in a trial of the OX40 agonist ivuxolimab. These receptors all come from an adult with an advanced solid tumor such as melanoma, head and neck, liver or kidney cancer.

The V and J genes are TRBV15 and TRBJ2-7; TRBD1 is a possible D gene (5 bases). There are 14 residues in the CDR3. The V and J ends lost 3 bases and 4 bases respectively, with 13 bases between them. The germline CDR1 and CDR2 sequences are LNHNV and YYDKDF (reference sequence). The CDR3 coding sequence is TGTGCCACCAGCAGGGCAGGGTACCCTTACGAGCAGTACTTC. The encoded protein is CATSRAGYPYEQYF. The full variable domain, with the rest looked up from reference TRBV15 and TRBJ2-7, is DAMVIQNPRYQVTQFGKPVTLSCSQTLNHNVMYWYQQKSSQAPKLLFHYYDKDFNNEADTPDNFQSRRPNTSFCFLDIRSPGLGDTAMYLCATSRAGYPYEQYFGPGTRLTVT.

The chain joins TRBV9 to TRBJ1-2, with 10 bases aligning to TRBD1. The CDR3 consists of 14 residues. Germline CDR1 SGDLS, CDR2 YYNGEE. V lost 7 bases and J lost 1; bases outside the gene matches: 4. CDR3 nucleotide sequence: TGTGCCAGCCAGGGGACAGGGGTTAACTATGGCTACACCTTC. This translates into CASQGTGVNYGYTF.

Concerning this clone itself: This same CDR3 is encoded by further DNA sequences in the sample. V usage is TRBV5-1 and J usage is TRBJ1-1, with 9 bases lining up with TRBD1. The J segment lost 7 bases and the V segment lost 0 bases, leaving 7 bases of the junction unmatched. The germline CDR1 and CDR2 sequences are SGHRS and YFSETQ. The CDR3 runs 15 residues. This chain's CDR3 is CASSLAGTGLNEAFF. For the CDR3, the DNA is TGCGCCAGCAGCTTGGCCGGGACAGGGCTAAATGAAGCTTTCTTT.

The rearrangement joins TRBV6-1 to TRBJ2-7; 7 bases agree with TRBD1. Germline trimming cut 6 bases from V and 3 bases from J; bases unmatched to any gene: 5. CDR3 length: 13 amino acids. Per the germline V gene, CDR1 is MNHNS and CDR2 is SASEGT. The CDR3 here is CASRKGQVYEQYF. CDR3 DNA: TGTGCCAGCAGGAAAGGACAGGTCTACGAGCAGTACTTC.

The chain uses TRBV7-9 and TRBJ2-7, with 8 nucleotides matching TRBD1. CDR1 is SEHNR, CDR2 FQNEAQ, per germline (reference sequence). This CDR3 spans 14 amino acids. V shed 4 bases, J shed 2 bases, and the junction held 4 bases outside the gene matches. Here the CDR3 reads CASSSQGAAYEQYF. As DNA, the CDR3 is TGTGCCAGCAGCTCCCAGGGGGCAGCCTACGAGCAGTACTTC.

The CDR3 nucleotides are TGTGCCATCACCCGCTTAGGGACTAGGATAGACTACGAGCAGTACTTC. This translates into CAITRLGTRIDYEQYF. The V call is TRBV10-3, the J call TRBJ2-5; 8 nucleotides line up with TRBD2. TRBJ2-7 matches the DNA end more closely, so the J call is doubtful. The CDR3 sequence is 16 residues long. Germline-derived CDR1 and CDR2 are ENHRY and SYGVKD.

A single count supports this clone. V usage is TRBV5-1 and J usage is TRBJ2-3, with 10 nucleotides matching TRBD2. This CDR3 region has 16 residues. Germline lookup yields CDR1 SGHRS and CDR2 YFSETQ. After removal of 4 bases from V and 2 bases from J, the junction contained 7 bases not matched to a gene. In nucleotides, the CDR3 is TGCGCCAGCAGCCCAACACTAGCGGGGACCACAGATACGCAGTATTTT. Its translation is CASSPTLAGTTDTQYF.

The chain employs TRBV7-2 and TRBJ1-2, with TRBD1 matching over 9 bases. With 4 bases clipped from V and 4 bases from J, the junction kept 4 bases outside the gene matches. CDR1 and CDR2 from the germline V gene are SGHTA and FQGNSA. The CDR3 has 14 residues. As DNA, the CDR3 is TGTGCCAGCAGCTCACAGGGGGCTGGCTATGGCTACACCTTC. Its translation is CASSSQGAGYGYTF.

This clone has just one count. The chain couples TRBV5-6 to TRBJ1-2, with D perhaps matching TRBD1 (5 bases). Germline V gene lookup returns CDR1 SGHDT and CDR2 YYEEEE. V was trimmed by 6 bases and J by 4 bases, leaving 13 bases between them. This CDR3 comprises 13 residues. CDR3 in amino acids: CASTPVRAYGYTF. The DNA of the CDR3 is TGTGCCAGCACCCCGGTCAGGGCCTATGGCTACACCTTC.

The V call is TRBV7-8, the J call TRBJ2-5; D is ambiguous. This CDR3 region has 14 residues. Trimming left V 6 bases short and J 5 bases short, with 16 bases between. Germline V CDR1 and CDR2: SGHVS, FQNEAQ. The CDR3 DNA sequence: TGTGCCAGCAGACCGACGGACGCAAGGGAGACCCAGTACTTC. Translated, it gives CASRPTDARETQYF.

Turning to this clone: Sequence at one end of the junction differs from germline and may be a read error. This chain uses TRBV27 with TRBJ2-7; possibly TRBD1 or TRBD2 for D (6 bases each). Germline CDR1 MNHEY, CDR2 SMNVEV (reference sequence). The CDR3 contains 15 residues. CDR3 DNA sequence: TGTGTCAGCAGTTTAAATTTACAGGGAGGCTACGAGCAGTACTTC. It is translated as CVSSLNLQGGYEQYF.

V usage is TRBV5-1 and J usage is TRBJ2-1, with D perhaps being TRBD1 or TRBD2 (5 bases each). The CDR3 extends over 15 amino acids. Per the germline V gene, CDR1 is SGHRS and CDR2 is YFSETQ. Trimming shortened V by 3 bases and J by 1 base, and 11 bases separated the two germline ends. CDR3 loop: CASSWGTSSYNEQFF. The CDR3 region has the DNA TGCGCCAGCAGCTGGGGGACGTCGTCCTACAATGAGCAGTTCTTC.

The chain links TRBV7-2 to TRBJ2-2; D gene unclear. The length of the CDR3 is 13 residues. Germline V lookup: CDR1 SGHTA, CDR2 FQGNSA. Trimming shortened V by 3 bases and J by 4 bases, and 6 bases separated the two germline ends. Here the CDR3 DNA reads TGTGCCAGCAGCTTCTGGGGCACCGGGGAGCTGTTTTTT. Translating gives CASSFWGTGELFF. The full variable domain, in which reference TRBV7-2 and TRBJ2-2 provide the parts outside the CDR3, is GAGVSQSPSNKVTEKGKDVELRCDPISGHTALYWYRQSLGQGLEFLIYFQGNSAPDKSGLPSDRFSAERTGGSVSTLTIQRTQQEDSAVYLCASSFWGTGELFFGEGSRLTVL.

Points on this clone: It may be a read error: a sequence one base away is much more abundant. The sample holds other DNA sequences that translate to the same CDR3. The chain recombines TRBV6-5 with TRBJ1-1; 8 nucleotides line up with TRBD1. The length of the CDR3 is 12 residues. The germline CDR1 and CDR2 sequences are MNHEY and SVGAGI. J lost 5 bases, V lost 5 bases, and 1 base had no gene match. The CDR3 spells CASSRQGTEAFF. CDR3 DNA sequence: TGTGCCAGCAGTCGACAGGGGACTGAAGCTTTCTTT.

Notes on this clone: Other DNA sequences in this specimen translate into the identical CDR3. The rearrangement joins TRBV18 to TRBJ2-7; D is unclear. CDR3 size: 13 residues. The V gene lost 3 bases and the J gene lost 0 bases, with 6 bases spanning the gap. Germline V gives CDR1 KGHSH, CDR2 LQKENI. The CDR3, as DNA: TGTGCCAGCTCACCTCCTAGCTCCTACGAGCAGTACTTC. Translating it yields CASSPPSSYEQYF.

The chain has TRBV4-2 and TRBJ1-1; D is unresolved. The CDR3 totals 16 residues. The germline V gene encodes CDR1 LGHNA and CDR2 YNFKEQ. Trimming cost V 0 bases and J 3 bases, with 14 bases left between them. The chain's CDR3 is CASSQDGNGQYTEAFF. The CDR3 DNA reads as TGTGCCAGCAGCCAAGATGGAAACGGGCAGTACACTGAAGCTTTCTTT.

The chain carries TRBV19 and TRBJ2-3; no definite D call. The CDR3 has 13 residues. The germline V and J ends were trimmed by 3 bases and 3 bases, with 7 bases remaining between them. The V gene's germline CDR1 is LNHDA and CDR2 SQIVND (reference sequence). CDR3 amino acids: CASSIMGTDTQYF. CDR3 coding DNA: TGTGCCAGTAGTATCATGGGGACAGATACGCAGTATTTT.

This clone was found a few times. The genes are TRBV2 and TRBJ2-5; unclear D gene. The CDR3 covers 10 residues. The germline gives CDR1 SNHLY, CDR2 FYNNEI. V lost 2 bases and J lost 6, with 1 base in between. The CDR3 protein is CASSEKTQYF. As DNA, the CDR3 is TGTGCCAGCAGTGAAAAGACCCAGTACTTC.

V usage is TRBV5-1 and J usage is TRBJ1-1; perhaps TRBD1 as D (6 bases). This CDR3 is 16 amino acids long. V was trimmed by 1 base and J by 4 bases, leaving 17 bases between them. Germline V gene lookup returns CDR1 SGHRS and CDR2 YFSETQ. As DNA, the CDR3 is TGCGCCAGCAGCTTGTCCCCGACAGGACGTGGCACTGAAGCTTTCTTT. It specifies CASSLSPTGRGTEAFF.

The chain has TRBV10-1 and TRBJ1-1, with unresolved D. V was trimmed by 0 bases and J by 0 bases, leaving 8 bases between them. From germline, CDR1 is WNHNN and CDR2 SYGVQD (reference sequence). This CDR3 contains 15 residues. CDR3 coding DNA: TGCGCCAGCAGTGAGTCCTCCGGGATGAACACTGAAGCTTTCTTT. Translated: CASSESSGMNTEAFF.

In this sample, this clone turned up a few times. V is TRBV7-3 and J is TRBJ1-1, with D possibly matching TRBD1 (6 bases). The V and J ends lost 0 bases and 1 base respectively, with 15 bases between them. Per germline, CDR1 SGHTA and CDR2 FQGTGA. This CDR3 is built from 17 residues. DNA for the CDR3: TGTGCCAGCAGCTTAACCTCCTGGACAGTCACGAACACTGAAGCTTTCTTT. As protein: CASSLTSWTVTNTEAFF. Filled out from reference TRBV7-3 and TRBJ1-1, the complete variable domain reads GAGVSQTPSNKVTEKGKYVELRCDPISGHTALYWYRQSLGQGPEFLIYFQGTGAADDSGLPNDRFFAVRPEGSVSTLKIQRTERGDSAVYLCASSLTSWTVTNTEAFFGQGTRLTVV.

The rearrangement uses TRBV11-2 and TRBJ1-4, with D possibly being TRBD1 (6 bases). The CDR3 is 15 amino acids. Trimming removed 5 bases at V and 8 bases at J, with 18 bases between. CDR1 is SGHAT and CDR2 is FQNNGV in the germline V gene. CDR3 residues: CASSGQGLGKEKLFF. The CDR3, as DNA: TGTGCCAGCAGCGGCCAGGGGTTGGGGAAAGAAAAACTGTTTTTT.

V usage is TRBV18 and J usage is TRBJ1-2; 7 positions match TRBD1. In germline, CDR1 is KGHSH, CDR2 LQKENI. This CDR3 contains 16 residues. The V gene end was trimmed by 4 bases and the J gene end by 5 bases; junction bases not matched to a gene: 13. The CDR3 loop is CASSRGQPAQGYGYTF. In DNA form, the CDR3 reads TGTGCCAGCTCACGGGGACAGCCGGCCCAAGGGTATGGCTACACCTTC.

The rearrangement links TRBV11-1 to TRBJ2-1; TRBD2 agrees at 14 bases. Trimming at V came to 2 bases and at J to 6 bases, leaving 3 bases not matched to a gene. Germline loops: CDR1 SGHAT, CDR2 FQDESV (reference sequence). CDR3 length: 16 residues. CDR3 sequence reads: CASSLRLAGGGNEQFF. The DNA of the CDR3 is TGTGCCAGCAGCTTAAGACTAGCGGGAGGGGGCAATGAGCAGTTCTTC.

The V gene is TRBV10-3, the J gene TRBJ1-6; D gene unclear. This CDR3 comprises 13 residues. V was trimmed by 7 bases and J by 5 bases, leaving 9 bases between them. Germline V CDR1 and CDR2: ENHRY, SYGVKD. CDR3 sequence: CAIMAVNNSPLHF. The CDR3 DNA is TGTGCCATCATGGCGGTCAATAATTCACCCCTCCACTTT.

The genes are TRBV18 and TRBJ1-4; TRBD1 matches 9 bases. This CDR3 region has 14 residues. The V and J ends lost 2 bases and 8 bases, in that order; junction bases with no gene match: 3. CDR1 and CDR2 (germline): KGHSH, LQKENI. The chain's CDR3 is CASSPGQGKEKLFF. Written as DNA, the CDR3 is TGTGCCAGCTCACCAGGACAGGGGAAGGAAAAACTGTTTTTT.

This chain joins TRBV19 and TRBJ1-1; D not resolved. CDR3 length: 13 amino acids. V lost 7 bases to trimming and J lost 4 bases, with 13 bases between them. The germline gives CDR1 LNHDA, CDR2 SQIVND (reference sequence). The CDR3, as DNA: TGTGCCAGTACCCCTCGGACCAGCACTGAAGCTTTCTTT. Residues: CASTPRTSTEAFF.

The chain uses TRBV9 and TRBJ1-5, with TRBD1 matching 10 bases. Unmatched junction bases numbered 8, after V lost 0 bases and J lost 5 bases. The CDR3 length is 17 residues. CDR1 is SGDLS, CDR2 YYNGEE, per germline. As DNA, the CDR3 is TGTGCCAGCAGCGTAGGGGATGGGACAGGGGTTGATCAGCCCCAGCATTTT. Translated: CASSVGDGTGVDQPQHF.

Turning to this clone: Since a much larger clone is just one base distant, this may be a read error. The J gene is TRBJ2-7, the V gene TRBV10-3; a possible D gene is TRBD1 (6 bases). V was pared by 6 bases and J by 4 bases, with 19 bases between. CDR3 length: 15 residues. Germline V gives CDR1 ENHRY, CDR2 SYGVKD. The CDR3 coding sequence is TGTGCCATCAGGCCCAGGGGCAGTCCTCTTTACGAGCAGTACTTC. It specifies CAIRPRGSPLYEQYF.

CDR3 sequence: CSAPNMGGYTF. In nucleotides, the CDR3 is TGCAGTGCTCCTAACATGGGAGGCTACACCTTC. The genes are TRBV20-1 and TRBJ1-2, with D unclear. The CDR3 spans 11 residues. V lost 5 bases, J lost 8 bases, and 12 bases lay in between. Germline values: CDR1 DFQATT, CDR2 SNEGSKA (reference sequence).